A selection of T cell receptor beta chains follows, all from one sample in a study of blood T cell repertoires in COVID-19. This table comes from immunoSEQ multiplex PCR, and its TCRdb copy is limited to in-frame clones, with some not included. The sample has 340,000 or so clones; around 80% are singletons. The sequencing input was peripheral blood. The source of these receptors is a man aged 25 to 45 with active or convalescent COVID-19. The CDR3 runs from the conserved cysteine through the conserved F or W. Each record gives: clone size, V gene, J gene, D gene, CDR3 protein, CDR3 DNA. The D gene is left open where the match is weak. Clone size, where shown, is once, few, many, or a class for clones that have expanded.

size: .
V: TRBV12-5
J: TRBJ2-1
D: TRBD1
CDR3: CASGLPGGERDEQFF
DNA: TGTGCTAGTGGTTTGCCAGGGGGCGAACGGGATGAGCAGTTCTTC

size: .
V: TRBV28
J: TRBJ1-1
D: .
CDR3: CASSPRLINTEAFF
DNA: TGTGCCAGCAGCCCCCGACTGATTAACACTGAAGCTTTCTTT

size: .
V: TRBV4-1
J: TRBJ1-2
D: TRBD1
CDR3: CASSPDRGPPIYGYTF
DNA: TGCGCCAGCAGCCCTGACAGGGGGCCTCCGATCTATGGCTACACCTTC

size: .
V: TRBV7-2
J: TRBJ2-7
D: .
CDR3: CASSPQGHLGQYF
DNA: TGTGCCAGCAGCCCCCAGGGACACCTGGGGCAGTACTTC

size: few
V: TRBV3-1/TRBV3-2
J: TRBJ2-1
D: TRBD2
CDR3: CASSRALAGGYHEQFF
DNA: TGTGCCAGCAGCCGGGCGCTAGCGGGGGGGTACCATGAGCAGTTCTTC

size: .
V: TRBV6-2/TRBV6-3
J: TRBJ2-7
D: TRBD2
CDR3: CASSTNPRLAGGHEQYF
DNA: TGTGCCAGCAGTACAAACCCTCGACTAGCGGGAGGGCACGAGCAGTACTTC

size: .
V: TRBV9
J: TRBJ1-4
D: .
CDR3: CASSPQGWNEKLFF
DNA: TGTGCCAGCAGCCCCCAGGGGTGGAATGAAAAACTGTTTTTT

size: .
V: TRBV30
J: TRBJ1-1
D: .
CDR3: CAWSVRDNTEAFF
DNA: TGTGCCTGGAGTGTTCGGGATAACACTGAAGCTTTCTTT

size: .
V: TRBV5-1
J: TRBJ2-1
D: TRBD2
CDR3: CASSLGSGFRNEQFF
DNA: TGCGCCAGCAGCTTGGGTAGCGGGTTTCGCAATGAGCAGTTCTTC

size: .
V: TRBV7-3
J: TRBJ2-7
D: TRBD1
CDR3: CASSLIRGGLWGQAHEQYF
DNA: TGTGCCAGCAGCTTAATTAGAGGGGGCCTGTGGGGACAGGCTCACGAGCAGTACTTC

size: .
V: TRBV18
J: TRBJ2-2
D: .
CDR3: CASSPGGYRATGELFF
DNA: TGTGCCAGCTCACCAGGCGGGTACAGGGCGACCGGGGAGCTGTTTTTT

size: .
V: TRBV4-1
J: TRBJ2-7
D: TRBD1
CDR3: CASSQDASYRGARYEQYF
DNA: TGCGCCAGCAGCCAAGACGCTTCCTACAGGGGGGCGCGGTACGAGCAGTACTTC

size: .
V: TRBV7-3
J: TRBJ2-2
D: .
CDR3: CASSPLFTSRGGGGELFF
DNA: TGTGCCAGCAGCCCTTTGTTTACTAGCCGTGGCGGCGGCGGGGAGCTGTTTTTT

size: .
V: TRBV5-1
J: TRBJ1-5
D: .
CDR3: CASSLAGSVYQPQHF
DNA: TGCGCCAGCAGCTTGGCCGGGTCCGTTTATCAGCCCCAGCATTTT

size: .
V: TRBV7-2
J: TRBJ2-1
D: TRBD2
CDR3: CASSSRMGGTHNEQFF
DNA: TGTGCCAGCAGCTCACGGATGGGGGGGACCCACAATGAGCAGTTCTTC

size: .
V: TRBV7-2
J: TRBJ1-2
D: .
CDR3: CASSLVGGTGTPKGYTF
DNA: TGTGCCAGCAGCTTAGTCGGGGGGACCGGGACACCGAAGGGCTACACCTTC

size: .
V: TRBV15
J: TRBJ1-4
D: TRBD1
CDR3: CATSKDRGDEKLFF
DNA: TGTGCCACCAGCAAAGACAGGGGGGACGAAAAACTGTTTTTT

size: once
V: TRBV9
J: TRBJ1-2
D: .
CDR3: CASSLRTPLNGGYTF
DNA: TGTGCCAGCAGCCTTAGAACCCCCCTAAACGGTGGCTACACCTTC

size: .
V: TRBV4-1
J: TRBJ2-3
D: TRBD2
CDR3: CASSQSTSGTIVTDTQYF
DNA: TGCGCCAGCAGCCAATCAACTAGCGGGACTATTGTCACAGATACGCAGTATTTT

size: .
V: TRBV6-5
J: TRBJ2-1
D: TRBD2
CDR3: CASSKGLAYNEQFF
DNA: TGTGCCAGCAGTAAGGGACTAGCGTATAATGAGCAGTTCTTC

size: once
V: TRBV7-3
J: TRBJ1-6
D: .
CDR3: CASSLGRIYNSPLHF
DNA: TGTGCCAGCAGCTTGGGCCGGATATATAATTCACCCCTCCACTTT

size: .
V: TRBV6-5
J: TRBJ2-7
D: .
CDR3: CASSYSPTPYEQYF
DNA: TGTGCCAGCAGTTACTCTCCTACTCCCTACGAGCAGTACTTC

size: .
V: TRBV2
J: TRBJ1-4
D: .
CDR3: CASTRSFATNEKLFF
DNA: TGTGCCAGCACGCGTTCCTTTGCAACTAATGAAAAACTGTTTTTT

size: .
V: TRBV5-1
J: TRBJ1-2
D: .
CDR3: CASSLVGLIYGYTF
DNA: TGCGCCAGCAGCTTGGTTGGACTTATCTATGGCTACACCTTC

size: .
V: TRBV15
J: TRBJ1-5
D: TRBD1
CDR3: CATSRRTGVNQPQHF
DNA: TGTGCCACCAGCCGTAGGACAGGGGTCAATCAGCCCCAGCATTTT

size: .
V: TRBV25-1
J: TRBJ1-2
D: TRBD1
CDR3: CASSEGWQGENYGYTF
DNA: TGTGCCAGCAGTGAAGGGTGGCAGGGGGAGAACTATGGCTACACCTTC

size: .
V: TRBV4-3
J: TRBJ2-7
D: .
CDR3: CASSQELLWEQYF
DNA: TGCGCCAGCAGCCAAGAACTTCTCTGGGAGCAGTACTTC

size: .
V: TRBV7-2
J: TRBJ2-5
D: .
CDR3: CASSLDGSGQTQYF
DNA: TGTGCCAGCAGCTTAGATGGTAGCGGACAGACCCAGTACTTC

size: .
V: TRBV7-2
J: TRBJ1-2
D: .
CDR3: CASSPGLSNYGYTF
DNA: TGTGCCAGCAGCCCGGGACTATCCAACTATGGCTACACCTTC

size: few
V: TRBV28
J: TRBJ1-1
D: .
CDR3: CASSLTEYTEAFF
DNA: TGTGCCAGCAGTTTAACAGAATACACTGAAGCTTTCTTT

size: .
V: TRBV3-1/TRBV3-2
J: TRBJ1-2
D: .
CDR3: CASSQFGGGYGYTF
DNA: TGTGCCAGCAGCCAATTTGGGGGAGGCTATGGCTACACCTTC

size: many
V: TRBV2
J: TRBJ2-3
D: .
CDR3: CASKGRYRDTQYF
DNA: TGTGCCAGCAAGGGGCGGTACAGGGATACGCAGTATTTT

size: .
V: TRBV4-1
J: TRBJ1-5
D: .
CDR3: CASSQETANQPQHF
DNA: TGCGCCAGCAGCCAAGAAACAGCAAATCAGCCCCAGCATTTT

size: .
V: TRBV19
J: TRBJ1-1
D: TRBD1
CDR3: CASGVSDRRNTEAFF
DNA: TGTGCCAGTGGAGTGTCGGACAGGAGAAACACTGAAGCTTTCTTT

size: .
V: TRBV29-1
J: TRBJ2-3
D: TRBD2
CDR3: CSVGLAGTPDTQYF
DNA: TGCAGCGTTGGTCTAGCGGGAACCCCAGATACGCAGTATTTT

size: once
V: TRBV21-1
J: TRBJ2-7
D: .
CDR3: CASSKARVPNDEQYF
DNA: TGTGCCAGCAGCAAAGCCCGGGTTCCTAACGACGAGCAGTACTTC

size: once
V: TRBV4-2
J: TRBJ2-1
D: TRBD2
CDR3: CASSRGGGYNEQFF
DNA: TGTGCCAGCAGCCGGGGCGGGGGCTACAATGAGCAGTTCTTC

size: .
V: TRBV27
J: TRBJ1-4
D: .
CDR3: CASSLWGDLSEKLFF
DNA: TGTGCCAGCAGTTTATGGGGGGATTTGAGTGAAAAACTGTTTTTT

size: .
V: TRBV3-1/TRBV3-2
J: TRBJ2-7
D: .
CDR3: CASSHPPGSIGYEQYF
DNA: TGTGCCAGCAGCCATCCACCGGGGTCTATTGGCTACGAGCAGTACTTC

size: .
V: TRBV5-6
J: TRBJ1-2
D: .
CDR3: CASSLVRRRFYGYTF
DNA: TGTGCCAGCAGCTTGGTTAGAAGGAGGTTCTATGGCTACACCTTC

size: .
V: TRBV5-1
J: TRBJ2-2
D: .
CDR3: CASSLLPASDSGELFF
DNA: TGCGCCAGCAGCTTGCTTCCGGCTAGCGATTCCGGGGAGCTGTTTTTT

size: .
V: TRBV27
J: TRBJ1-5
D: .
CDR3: CASARSGNQPQHF
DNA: TGTGCCAGCGCTCGGAGTGGCAATCAGCCCCAGCATTTT

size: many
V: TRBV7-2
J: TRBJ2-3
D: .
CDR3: CASSPGGASTDTQYF
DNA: TGTGCCAGCAGCCCTGGCGGAGCGAGCACAGATACGCAGTATTTT

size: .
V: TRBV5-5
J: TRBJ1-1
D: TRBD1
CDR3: CASRGTVNTEAFF
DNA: TGTGCCAGCCGCGGGACAGTGAACACTGAAGCTTTCTTT

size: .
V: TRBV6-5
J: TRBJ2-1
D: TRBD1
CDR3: CASRKDRGDEQFF
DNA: TGTGCCAGCAGGAAGGACAGGGGTGATGAGCAGTTCTTC

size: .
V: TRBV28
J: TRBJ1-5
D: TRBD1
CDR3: CASSLLTGGNQPQHF
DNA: TGTGCCAGCAGTTTATTGACAGGGGGCAATCAGCCCCAGCATTTT

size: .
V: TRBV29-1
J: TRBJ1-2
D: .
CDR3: CSVENQDSYLYGYTF
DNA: TGCAGCGTTGAGAATCAAGACAGTTACCTCTATGGCTACACCTTC

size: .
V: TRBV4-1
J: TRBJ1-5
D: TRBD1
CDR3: CASSPGQGKRSNQPQHF
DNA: TGCGCCAGCAGCCCCGGACAGGGGAAGAGGAGCAATCAGCCCCAGCATTTT